This TCR beta chain was observed in a study of blood T cell repertoires in COVID-19. This CDR3 contains 14 residues. V was trimmed by 3 bases and J by 1 base, leaving 9 bases between them. CDR1 and CDR2 from the germline V gene are MDHEN and SYDVKM. Repertoires were generated with immunoSEQ multiplex PCR, while TCRdb's copy carries only in-frame clones and drops some. The table records approximately 480,000 clones, around 90% of them present only once. The sequence was collected from a woman aged 18-29 years who had recovered from COVID-19. The genes are TRBV28 and TRBJ1-1; D unresolved. Sequencing was performed on PBMCs or T cells enriched from blood (not recorded which). The CDR3 coding sequence is TGTGCCAGCAGTTTTCGCCCGGGGAACACTGAAGCTTTCTTT. Encoded protein: CASSFRPGNTEAFF.